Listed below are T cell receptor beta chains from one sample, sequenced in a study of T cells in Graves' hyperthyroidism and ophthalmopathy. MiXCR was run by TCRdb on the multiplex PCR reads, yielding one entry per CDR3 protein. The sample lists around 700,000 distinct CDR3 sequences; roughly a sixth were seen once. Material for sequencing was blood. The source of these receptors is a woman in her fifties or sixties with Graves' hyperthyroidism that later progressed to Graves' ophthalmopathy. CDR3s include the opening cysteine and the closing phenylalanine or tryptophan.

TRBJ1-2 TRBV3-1 CASSQGLMDFNYGYTF
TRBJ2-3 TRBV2 CASSYGDIAGGLSSTDTQYF
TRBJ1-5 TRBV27 CASSLSGQENQPQHF
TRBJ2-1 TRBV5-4 CASSLAGTSFSNEQFF
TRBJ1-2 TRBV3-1 CASSQDLPGANYGYTF
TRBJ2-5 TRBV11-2 CASRPWDFQETQYF
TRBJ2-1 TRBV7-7 CASSLERGYEQFF
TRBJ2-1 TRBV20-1 CSASLERVYNEQFF
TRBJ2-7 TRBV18 CASSHGQTYEQYF
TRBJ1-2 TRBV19 CASSIAPEYGYTF
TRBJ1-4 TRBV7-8 CASSSNTGTGVRKLFF
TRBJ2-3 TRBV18 CASSPDRGRTTDTQYF
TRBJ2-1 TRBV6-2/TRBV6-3 CASSYTSGGYEEQFF
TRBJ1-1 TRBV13 CASSQTLGGAGNTEAFF
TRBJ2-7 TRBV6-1 CASSEVGTDYEQYF
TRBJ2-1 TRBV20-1 CSAKPPGQGYNEQFF
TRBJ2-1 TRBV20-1 CSAQGQGTAHNEQFF
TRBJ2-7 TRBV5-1 CASSLEARYEQYF
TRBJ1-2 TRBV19 CASSNPRTGGFYGYTF
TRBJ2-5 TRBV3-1 CASGDIEETQYF
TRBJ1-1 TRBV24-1 CATSDRRGPGTEAFF
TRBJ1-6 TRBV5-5 CASSGPGDSPLHF
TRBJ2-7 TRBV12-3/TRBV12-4 CASSLYVSGYEQYF
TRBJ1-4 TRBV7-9 CASSSGGTLSEEKLFF
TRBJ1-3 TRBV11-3 CASSLDVSGNTIYF
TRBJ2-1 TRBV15 CATVSAASSYNEQFF
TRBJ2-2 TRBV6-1 CASRRQDTGELFF
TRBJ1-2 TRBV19 CASSWAENYGYTF
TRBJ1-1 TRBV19 CASSINGGRTEAFF
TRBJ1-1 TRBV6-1 CASSPSTGNMNTEAFF
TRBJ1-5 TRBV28 CASSHYRGNQPQHF
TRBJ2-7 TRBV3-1 CASSPQEGLAGTGEQYF
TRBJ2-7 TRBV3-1 CASSQGWTHLYEQYF
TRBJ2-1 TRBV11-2 CASSTTLGGGFF
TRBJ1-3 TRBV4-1 CASSPYAGTGNTIYF
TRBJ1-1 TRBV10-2 CASSETGSEVKAFF
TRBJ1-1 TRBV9 CASSVGRTGHTEAFF
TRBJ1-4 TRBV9 CASSGTGIEKLFF
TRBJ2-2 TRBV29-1 CSALGSGEDVTGELFF
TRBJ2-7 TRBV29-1 CSADRGGEQYF
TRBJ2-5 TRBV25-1 CASSGRQSQETQYF